A selection of T cell receptor beta chains follows, all from one sample in a study of Ad26.COV2.S vaccination and SARS-CoV-2 variants. The protocol was immunoSEQ multiplex PCR, while the TCRdb copy is restricted to in-frame clones and leaves out a portion. Of hundreds of thousands of clones in the sample, around 89% were seen once. Material: peripheral blood, obtained in a trial of Ad26.COV2.S vaccine versus placebo. These receptors were collected from a person between 18 and 65 years old who received the Ad26.COV2.S COVID-19 vaccine or a placebo. The CDR3 runs from the conserved cysteine through the conserved F or W. The D gene is left open where the match is weak. Expanded clones get a size class; other rows say once, few or many, or leave the size out.

-,TRBJ1-1,8,TRBV29-1,-,TGCAGCGTGGCGCCGGGACGCTTT,CSVAPGRF
few,TRBJ2-7,12,TRBV3-1/TRBV3-2,-,TGTGCCAGCAGCCATCTTTCCTACGAGCAGTACTTC,CASSHLSYEQYF
-,TRBJ1-1,15,TRBV4-2,TRBD1,TGTGCCAGCAGCAAAACAGGGGAGAGGAACACTGAAGCTTTCTTT,CASSKTGERNTEAFF
-,TRBJ1-6,15,TRBV19,-,TGTGCCAGTAGTATCCACAGGGAGCGAGATTCACCCCTCCACTTT,CASSIHRERDSPLHF
-,TRBJ2-3,14,TRBV7-9,-,TGTGCCAGCAGCCTCCCCTACGGCACAGATACGCAGTATTTT,CASSLPYGTDTQYF
-,TRBJ2-5,15,TRBV11-2,TRBD2,TGTGCCAGCAGCCGGACTAGCGGGGGGGGCCAGTCCCAGTACTTC,CASSRTSGGGQSQYF
few,TRBJ1-1,17,TRBV11-2,-,TGTGCCAGCAGCTTATCCCGAACGCTGAGTAGGAACACTGAAGCTTTCTTT,CASSLSRTLSRNTEAFF
-,TRBJ2-3,18,TRBV6-2/TRBV6-3,TRBD2,TGTGCCAGCAGTTACTCATTCGGACTAGCGGGAAGCACAGATACGCAGTATTTT,CASSYSFGLAGSTDTQYF
-,TRBJ1-5,14,TRBV25-1,-,TGTGCCAGCAGTGAAACGGGAAGGGATCAGCCCCAGCATTTT,CASSETGRDQPQHF
-,TRBJ2-1,16,TRBV7-9,TRBD2,TGTGCCAGCAGCCTCATAGCGGGGGGGCTGTACAATGAGCAGTTCTTC,CASSLIAGGLYNEQFF
-,TRBJ2-5,14,TRBV27,TRBD2,TGTGCCAGCAGTCCCACTAGCGGACAAGAGACCCAGTACTTC,CASSPTSGQETQYF
-,TRBJ1-5,15,TRBV6-5,-,TGTGCCAGCACCCTAGCGGAGATTAGCAATCAGCCCCAGCATTTT,CASTLAEISNQPQHF
-,TRBJ2-1,17,TRBV5-8,TRBD2,TGTGCCAGCAGCCGTTCTCTAGCGGGGGCGCCTGGGGAGGAGCAGTTCTTC,CASSRSLAGAPGEEQFF
-,TRBJ2-1,16,TRBV5-1,-,TGCGCCAGCAGCCCCGAGGGGCCCAGCTCCTACAATGAGCAGTTCTTC,CASSPEGPSSYNEQFF
-,TRBJ2-3,16,TRBV6-6,-,TGTGCCAGCAGTCAACGTCGGGCGATTAGCACAGATACGCAGTATTTT,CASSQRRAISTDTQYF
-,TRBJ2-5,16,TRBV18,TRBD1,TGTGCCAGCTCACCACCGACGGGACAGGGCCGACAGACCCAGTACTTC,CASSPPTGQGRQTQYF
-,TRBJ2-7,15,TRBV7-9,TRBD1,TGTGCCAGCAGCCGCCGGGACAGGGTGGGAGACGAGCAGTACTTC,CASSRRDRVGDEQYF
-,TRBJ2-1,15,TRBV18,TRBD1,TGTGCCAGCTCACCTCCCGGGGACAGGTTGGATGAGCAGTTCTTC,CASSPPGDRLDEQFF
-,TRBJ2-2,16,TRBV6-6,TRBD2,TGTGCCAGCAAAGGGAGGGCAGGGTGGAGTTCCGGGGAGCTGTTTTTT,CASKGRAGWSSGELFF
-,TRBJ2-2,18,TRBV13,TRBD2,TGTGCCAGCAGCTACCGACTAGCGGGGGGGCTCTACACCGGGGAGCTGTTTTTT,CASSYRLAGGLYTGELFF
-,TRBJ2-2,15,TRBV18,TRBD2,TGTGCCAGCTCACTACTAGCGGAGAACACCGGGGAGCTGTTTTTT,CASSLLAENTGELFF
-,TRBJ1-2,14,TRBV27,-,TGTGCCAGCAGTCTCAGACGGGACGGCTATGGCTACACCTTC,CASSLRRDGYGYTF
-,TRBJ1-6,14,TRBV5-6,-,TGTGCCAGCAGCTTGCCCCGAAGAAATTCACCCCTCCACTTT,CASSLPRRNSPLHF
once,TRBJ2-5,13,TRBV5-4,TRBD1,TGTGCCAGCAGCTTAGACAGGGTAGAGACCCAGTACTTC,CASSLDRVETQYF
-,TRBJ2-7,13,TRBV4-2,-,TGTGCCAGCAGCCAGGAACAGGGCTTCGAGCAGTACTTC,CASSQEQGFEQYF
few,TRBJ1-1,16,TRBV7-9,TRBD1,TGTGCCAGCAGGATTCCGGGACAGGGGATGAACACTGAAGCTTTCTTT,CASRIPGQGMNTEAFF
-,TRBJ1-1,13,TRBV12-3/TRBV12-4,TRBD1,TGTGCCAGCAGGGACAGGGCTGGACCTGAAGCTTTCTTT,CASRDRAGPEAFF
-,TRBJ2-2,14,TRBV27,-,TGTGCCAGCAGACCCCCGGGGGGCATCGGGGAGCTGTTTTTT,CASRPPGGIGELFF
-,TRBJ2-7,14,TRBV6-1,-,TGTGCCAGCAGTGAAGCGGTGGTTGCCTACGAGCAGTACTTC,CASSEAVVAYEQYF
once,TRBJ2-3,11,TRBV7-9,-,TGTGCCTCCGAGGAGGGAGATACGCAGTATTTT,CASEEGDTQYF